The rows below give T cell receptor beta chains drawn from one sample of a study of T cells in Graves' hyperthyroidism and ophthalmopathy. From the multiplex PCR reads, TCRdb called clonotypes with MiXCR, one entry per CDR3 protein. The sample lists 300,000 to 450,000 distinct CDR3 sequences; 13% were seen once. The sample taken for sequencing was blood. The receptors originated from a woman aged 18-29 years with Graves' hyperthyroidism. The CDR3 runs from the conserved cysteine through the conserved F or W. The D gene is left open where the match is weak. Clone sizes are given selectively: once, few, many, or a class where the clone is expanded.

TRBV20-1	TRBJ2-1	TRBD2	few	TGCAGTGCTCCTAGTAGCGGGGGGTTCTACAATGAGCAGTTCTTC	CSAPSSGGFYNEQFF
TRBV7-3	TRBJ2-1	-	few	TGTGCCAGCAGCTTAGTCCCCAGTAATGAGCAGTTCTTC	CASSLVPSNEQFF
TRBV28	TRBJ2-3	-	-	TGTGCCAGCAGTTTCGTCAGCACAGATACGCAGTATTTT	CASSFVSTDTQYF
TRBV6-1	TRBJ2-1	TRBD2	many	TGTGCCAGCAAAGCGGGGGATCAGTCCTACAATGAGCAGTTCTTC	CASKAGDQSYNEQFF
TRBV7-9	TRBJ2-2	-	-	TGTGCCAGCAGCTTAGACGGCCAGCAGCGGCTGTTTTTT	CASSLDGQQRLFF
TRBV18	TRBJ1-4	TRBD1	many	TGTGCCAGCTCACCTCGACAGGGGGGTTATGCGAAACTGTTTTTT	CASSPRQGGYAKLFF
TRBV5-1	TRBJ2-5	-	few	TGCGCCAGCAGCTTGTCGCCGACAGTCGAAGAGACCCAGTACTTC	CASSLSPTVEETQYF
TRBV5-1	TRBJ1-6	TRBD1	many	TGCGCCAGCAGCTCTACTCAGGGGGCCAATTCACCCCTCCACTTT	CASSSTQGANSPLHF
TRBV25-1	TRBJ2-3	-	few	TGTGCCAGCAGCGTCGCCGCAGATACGCAGTATTTT	CASSVAADTQYF
TRBV6-2/TRBV6-3	TRBJ2-3	-	-	TGTGCCAGCCGACAAGGGGGGATGGATACGCAGTATTTT	CASRQGGMDTQYF
TRBV4-1	TRBJ2-6	-	once	TGCGCCAGCAGCCAAGATCTTGTTAACAGGGCGGCCGGGGCCAACGTCCTGACTTTC	CASSQDLVNRAAGANVLTF
TRBV4-2	TRBJ2-7	-	-	TGTGCCAGCAGCCAAGAAGTGAAAGGATTTACCTACGAGCAGTACTTC	CASSQEVKGFTYEQYF
TRBV28	TRBJ2-2	TRBD1	-	TGTGCCAGCAGTCCGGGACAGGGGGGGTACACCGGGGAGCTGTTTTTT	CASSPGQGGYTGELFF
TRBV7-3	TRBJ1-1	TRBD1	many	TGTGCCAGCAGCTTAACCGGGGCAGGGGGGGGAACTGAAGCTTTCTTT	CASSLTGAGGGTEAFF
TRBV24-1	TRBJ1-6	TRBD1	-	TGTGCCACCATCAATCGAAGACAGGGAGTATTGAGCTCCTATAATTCACCCCTCCACTTT	CATINRRQGVLSSYNSPLHF
TRBV28	TRBJ2-3	TRBD1	many	TGTGCCAGCAGTTTTAGGGACAGGGGCACAGATACGCAGTATTTT	CASSFRDRGTDTQYF
TRBV20-1	TRBJ1-5	-	few	TGCAGTGCTAGAGGTTCCGCTGTTTCTAATCAGCCCCAGCATTTT	CSARGSAVSNQPQHF
TRBV7-3	TRBJ1-1	-	many	TGTGCCAGCAGCGCCCAAGGGGGAGGCGGAATCATGAACACTGAAGCTTTCTTT	CASSAQGGGGIMNTEAFF
TRBV6-1	TRBJ1-2	TRBD1	many	TGTGCCAGCAGCGGACAGGAGAGGGGATTCTATGGCTACACCTTC	CASSGQERGFYGYTF
TRBV20-1	TRBJ2-3	-	few	TGCAGTGCTAGAGATGGGGGGGGCGCAGATACGCAGTATTTT	CSARDGGGADTQYF
TRBV20-1	TRBJ2-3	TRBD1	many	TGCAGTGCTAGAGATTTTGGACAGGGGGCTATTGGCACAGATACGCAGTATTTT	CSARDFGQGAIGTDTQYF
TRBV7-2	TRBJ2-5	-	once	TGTGCCAGCAGCCAAGATGGAGGGATGGAGACCCAGTACTTC	CASSQDGGMETQYF